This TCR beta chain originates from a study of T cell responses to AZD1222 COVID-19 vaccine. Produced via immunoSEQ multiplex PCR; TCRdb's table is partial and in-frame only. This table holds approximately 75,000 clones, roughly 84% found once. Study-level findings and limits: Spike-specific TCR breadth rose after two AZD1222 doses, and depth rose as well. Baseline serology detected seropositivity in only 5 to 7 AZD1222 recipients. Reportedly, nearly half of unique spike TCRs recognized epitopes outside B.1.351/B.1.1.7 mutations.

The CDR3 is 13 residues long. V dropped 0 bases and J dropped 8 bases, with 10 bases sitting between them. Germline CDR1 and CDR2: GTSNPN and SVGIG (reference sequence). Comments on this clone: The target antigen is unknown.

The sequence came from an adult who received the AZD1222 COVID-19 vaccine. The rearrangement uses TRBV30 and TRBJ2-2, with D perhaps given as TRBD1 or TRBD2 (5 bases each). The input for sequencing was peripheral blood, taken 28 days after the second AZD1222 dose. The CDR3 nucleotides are TGTGCCTGGAGTGTCGGGGCGGTTGGGGAGCTGTTTTTT. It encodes CAWSVGAVGELFF. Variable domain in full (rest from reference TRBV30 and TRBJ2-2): SQTIHQWPATLVQPVGSPLSLECTVEGTSNPNLYWYRQAAGRGLQLLFYSVGIGQISSEVPQNLSASRPQDRQFILSSKKLLLSDSGFYLCAWSVGAVGELFFGEGSRLTVL.